These 2 T cell receptor beta chains came from one sample sequenced in a study of blood T cell repertoires in COVID-19. Measured with immunoSEQ multiplex PCR; TCRdb has only the in-frame clones, and not every one. The sample lists fewer than 120,000 clones, approximately 68% occurring once. Sequenced: peripheral blood. Receptors were obtained from a woman aged 60-70 years with acute or convalescent COVID-19.

J is TRBJ2-3 and V is TRBV3-1 (or the pseudogene TRBV3-2), with TRBD2 matching over 7 bases. The V gene end was trimmed by 0 bases and the J gene end by 3 bases; junction bases not matched to a gene: 3. Germline CDR1 is LGHDT and CDR2 is YNNKEL (reference sequence). The CDR3 is made up of 15 amino acids. CDR3 in DNA: TGTGCCAGCAGCCAAGATGGGGGGGAGACAGATACGCAGTATTTT. This encodes CASSQDGGETDTQYF.

The CDR3 DNA reads TGCGCCAGCAGCGATTCGACAGGGGGGGATGAAAAACTGTTTTTT. The encoded protein is CASSDSTGGDEKLFF. The J gene is TRBJ1-4, the V gene TRBV4-1; 9 bases fit TRBD1. Germline values: CDR1 MGHRA, CDR2 YSYEKL. The CDR3 runs 15 residues. V lost 5 bases, J lost 6 bases, and 7 bases stayed unmatched.